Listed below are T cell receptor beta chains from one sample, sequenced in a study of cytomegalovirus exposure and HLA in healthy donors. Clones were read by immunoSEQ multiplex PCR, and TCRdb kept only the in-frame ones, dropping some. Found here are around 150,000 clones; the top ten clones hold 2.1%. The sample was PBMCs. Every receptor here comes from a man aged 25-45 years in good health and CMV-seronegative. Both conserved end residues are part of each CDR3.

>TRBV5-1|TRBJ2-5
CASSLFGRKETQYF
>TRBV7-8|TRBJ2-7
CASSTRQDPQPLREQYF
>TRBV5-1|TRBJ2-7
CASSFSGSSYEQYF
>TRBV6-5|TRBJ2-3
CASSWVRKIDTQYF
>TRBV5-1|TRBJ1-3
CASSLRIGEPGNTIYF
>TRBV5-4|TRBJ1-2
CASSIPGQQGYTF
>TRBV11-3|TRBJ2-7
CASSRDRGLTYEQYF
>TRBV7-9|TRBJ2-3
CASSLWGTESGAQYF
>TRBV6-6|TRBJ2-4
CASRPVDHINIQYF
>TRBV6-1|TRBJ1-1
CASRMDRGHTEAFF
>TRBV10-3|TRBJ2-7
CAISESPGLAGEYEQYF
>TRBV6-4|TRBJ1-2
CASSKDINYGYTF
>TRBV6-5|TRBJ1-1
CASSYSISGDAFF
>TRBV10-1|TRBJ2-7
CASSQDRQGGQYF
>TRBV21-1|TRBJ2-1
CASSTGRGGQFF
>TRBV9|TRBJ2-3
CASRAGTSTQYF
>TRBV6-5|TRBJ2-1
CASRKADEQFF
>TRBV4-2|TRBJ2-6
CASSQVSGKSGGANVLTF
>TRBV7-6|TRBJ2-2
CASSLGGPNTGELFF
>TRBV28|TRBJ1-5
CASSLRELSNQPQHF
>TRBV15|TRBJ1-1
CATSSPQTPEAFF
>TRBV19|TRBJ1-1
CASRSPGGMAFF
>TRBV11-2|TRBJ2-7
CASSQRGQGAGEQYF
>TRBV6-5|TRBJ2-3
CASSYTGGRGDTQYF
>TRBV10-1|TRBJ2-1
CASSDTPDRSPYNEQFF
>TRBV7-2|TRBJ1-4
CASSLGLQGEKLFF
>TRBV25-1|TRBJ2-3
CASSDDGQITDTQYF
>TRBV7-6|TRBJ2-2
CASSLVGSGNTGELFF